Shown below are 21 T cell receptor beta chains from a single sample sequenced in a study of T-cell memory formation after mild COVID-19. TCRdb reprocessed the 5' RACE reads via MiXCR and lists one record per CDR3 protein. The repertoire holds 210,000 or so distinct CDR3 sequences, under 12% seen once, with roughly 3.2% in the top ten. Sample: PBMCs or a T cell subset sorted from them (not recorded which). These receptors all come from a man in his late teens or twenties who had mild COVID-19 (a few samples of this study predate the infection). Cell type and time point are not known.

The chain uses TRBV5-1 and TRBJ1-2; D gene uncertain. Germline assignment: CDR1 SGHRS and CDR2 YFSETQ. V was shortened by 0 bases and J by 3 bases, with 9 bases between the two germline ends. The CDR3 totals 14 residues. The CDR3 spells CASSLVGSDYGYTF. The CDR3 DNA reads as TGCGCCAGCAGCTTGGTAGGGAGTGACTATGGCTACACCTTC.

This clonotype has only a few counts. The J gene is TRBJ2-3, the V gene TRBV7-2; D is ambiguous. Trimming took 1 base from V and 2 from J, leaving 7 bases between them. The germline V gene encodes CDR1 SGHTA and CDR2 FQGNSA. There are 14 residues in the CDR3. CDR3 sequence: CASSLGDATDTQYF. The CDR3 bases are TGTGCCAGCAGCTTAGGTGACGCCACAGATACGCAGTATTTT.

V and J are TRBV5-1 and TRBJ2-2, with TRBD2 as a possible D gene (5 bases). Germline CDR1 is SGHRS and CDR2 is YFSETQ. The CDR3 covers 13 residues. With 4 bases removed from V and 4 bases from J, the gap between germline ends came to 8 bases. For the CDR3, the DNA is TGCGCCAGCAGCACGGGGAGCACCGGGGAGCTGTTTTTT. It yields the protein CASSTGSTGELFF.

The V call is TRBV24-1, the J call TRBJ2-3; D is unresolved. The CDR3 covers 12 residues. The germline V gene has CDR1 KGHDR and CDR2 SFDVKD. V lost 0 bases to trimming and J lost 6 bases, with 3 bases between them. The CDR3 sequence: CATSDLQDTQYF. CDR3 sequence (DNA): TGTGCCACCAGTGATTTGCAGGATACGCAGTATTTT.

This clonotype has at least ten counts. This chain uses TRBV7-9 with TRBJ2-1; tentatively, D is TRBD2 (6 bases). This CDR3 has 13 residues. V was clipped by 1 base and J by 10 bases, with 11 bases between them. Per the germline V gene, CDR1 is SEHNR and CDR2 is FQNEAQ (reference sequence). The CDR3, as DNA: TGTGCCAGCAGCTTAGGCGGGATCGGGGAGCAGTTCTTC. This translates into CASSLGGIGEQFF.

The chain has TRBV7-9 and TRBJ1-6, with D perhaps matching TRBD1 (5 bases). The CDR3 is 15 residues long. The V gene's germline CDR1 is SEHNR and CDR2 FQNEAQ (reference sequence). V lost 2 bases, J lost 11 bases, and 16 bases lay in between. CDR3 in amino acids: CASSLTGASGTPLHF. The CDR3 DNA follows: TGTGCCAGCAGCTTAACTGGGGCCTCGGGGACACCCCTCCACTTT. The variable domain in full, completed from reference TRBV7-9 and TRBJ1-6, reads DTGVSQNPRHKITKRGQNVTFRCDPISEHNRLYWYRQTLGQGPEFLTYFQNEAQLEKSRLLSDRFSAERPKGSFSTLEIQRTEQGDSAMYLCASSLTGASGTPLHFGNGTRLTVT.

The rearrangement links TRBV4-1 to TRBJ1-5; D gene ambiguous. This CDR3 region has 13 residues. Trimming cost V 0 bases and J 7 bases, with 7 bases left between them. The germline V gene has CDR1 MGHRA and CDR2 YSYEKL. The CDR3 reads CASSQDRVQPQHF. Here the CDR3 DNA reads TGCGCCAGCAGCCAAGATCGGGTACAGCCCCAGCATTTT.

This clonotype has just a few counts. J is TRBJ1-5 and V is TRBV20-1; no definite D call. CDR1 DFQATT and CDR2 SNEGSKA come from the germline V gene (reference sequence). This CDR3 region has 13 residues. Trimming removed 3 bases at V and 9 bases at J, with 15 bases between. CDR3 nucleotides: TGCAGTGCTAGTCTAGCGGGCAAGTTGCCCCAGCATTTT. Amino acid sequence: CSASLAGKLPQHF.

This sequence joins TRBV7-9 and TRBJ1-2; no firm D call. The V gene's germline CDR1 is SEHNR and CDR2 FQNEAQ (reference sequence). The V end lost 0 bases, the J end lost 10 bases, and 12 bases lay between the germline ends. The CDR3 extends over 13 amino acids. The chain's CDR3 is CASSLAQAPSYTF. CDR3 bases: TGTGCCAGCAGCTTAGCGCAGGCGCCCTCCTACACCTTC.

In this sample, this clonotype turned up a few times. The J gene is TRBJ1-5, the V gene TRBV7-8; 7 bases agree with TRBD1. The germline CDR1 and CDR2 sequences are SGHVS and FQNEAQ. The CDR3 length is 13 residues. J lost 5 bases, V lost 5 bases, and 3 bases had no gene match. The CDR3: CASSRTGDQPQHF. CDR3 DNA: TGTGCCAGCAGCCGCACAGGGGATCAGCCCCAGCATTTT.

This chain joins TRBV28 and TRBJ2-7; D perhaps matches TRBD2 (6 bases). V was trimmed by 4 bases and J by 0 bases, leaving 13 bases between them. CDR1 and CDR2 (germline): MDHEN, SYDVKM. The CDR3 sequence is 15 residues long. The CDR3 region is CASSSGGISSYEQYF. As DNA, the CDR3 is TGTGCCAGCAGTTCTGGGGGGATCAGCTCCTACGAGCAGTACTTC.

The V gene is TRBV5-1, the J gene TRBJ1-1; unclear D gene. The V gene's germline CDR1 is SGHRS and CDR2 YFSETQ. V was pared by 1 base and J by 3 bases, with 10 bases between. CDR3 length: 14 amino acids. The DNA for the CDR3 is TGCGCCAGCAGCTTGAGAGAAACCTACACTGAAGCTTTCTTT. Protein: CASSLRETYTEAFF. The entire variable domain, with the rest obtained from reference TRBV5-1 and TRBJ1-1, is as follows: KAGVTQTPRYLIKTRGQQVTLSCSPISGHRSVSWYQQTPGQGLQFLFEYFSETQRNKGNFPGRFSGRQFSNSRSEMNVSTLELGDSALYLCASSLRETYTEAFFGQGTRLTVV.

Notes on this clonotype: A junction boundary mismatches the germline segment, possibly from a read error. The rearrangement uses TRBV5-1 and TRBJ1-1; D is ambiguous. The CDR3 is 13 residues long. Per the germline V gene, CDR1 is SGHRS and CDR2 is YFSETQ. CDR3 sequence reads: CASREVMNTEAFF. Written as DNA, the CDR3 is TGCGCCAGCAGAGAAGTAATGAACACTGAAGCCTTCTTT.

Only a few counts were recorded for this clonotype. The CDR3 loop is CASIQGRDTQYF. Here the CDR3 DNA reads TGTGCCAGCATCCAGGGCCGAGATACGCAGTATTTT. V usage is TRBV2 and J usage is TRBJ2-3; D is possibly TRBD1 (5 bases). Germline V lookup: CDR1 SNHLY, CDR2 FYNNEI. The CDR3 is 12 amino acids. The V gene lost 7 bases and the J gene lost 5 bases, with 10 bases spanning the gap.

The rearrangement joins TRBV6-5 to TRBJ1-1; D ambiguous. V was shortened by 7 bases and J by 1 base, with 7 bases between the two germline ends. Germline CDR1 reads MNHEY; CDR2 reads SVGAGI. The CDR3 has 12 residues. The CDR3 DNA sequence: TGTGCCAGCACAAGTTCGAACACTGAAGCTTTCTTT. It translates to CASTSSNTEAFF.

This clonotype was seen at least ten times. This CDR3 reads CASSLPGQGSTGELFF. DNA of the CDR3: TGTGCCAGCAGTTTACCGGGACAGGGGTCCACCGGGGAGCTGTTTTTT. The chain couples TRBV27 to TRBJ2-2; 10 bases map to TRBD1. Germline V CDR1 and CDR2: MNHEY, SMNVEV (reference sequence). The CDR3 contains 16 residues. The V and J ends lost 2 bases and 4 bases, in that order; junction bases with no gene match: 4.

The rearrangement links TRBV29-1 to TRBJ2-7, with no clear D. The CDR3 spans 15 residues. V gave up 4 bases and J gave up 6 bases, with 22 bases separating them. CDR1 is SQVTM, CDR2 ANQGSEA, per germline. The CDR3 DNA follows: TGCAGCGTTGTCGAAGCCGGCCGAGAGAGATCCGAGCAGTACGTC. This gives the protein CSVVEAGRERSEQYV.

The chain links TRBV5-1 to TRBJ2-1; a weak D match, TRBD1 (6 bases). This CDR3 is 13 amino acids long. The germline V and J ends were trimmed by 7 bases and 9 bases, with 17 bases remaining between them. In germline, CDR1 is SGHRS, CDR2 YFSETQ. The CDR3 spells CASEDQGSGEQFF. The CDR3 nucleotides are TGCGCCAGCGAGGACCAGGGGTCCGGTGAGCAGTTCTTC. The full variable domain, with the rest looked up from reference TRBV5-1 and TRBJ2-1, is KAGVTQTPRYLIKTRGQQVTLSCSPISGHRSVSWYQQTPGQGLQFLFEYFSETQRNKGNFPGRFSGRQFSNSRSEMNVSTLELGDSALYLCASEDQGSGEQFFGPGTRLTVL.

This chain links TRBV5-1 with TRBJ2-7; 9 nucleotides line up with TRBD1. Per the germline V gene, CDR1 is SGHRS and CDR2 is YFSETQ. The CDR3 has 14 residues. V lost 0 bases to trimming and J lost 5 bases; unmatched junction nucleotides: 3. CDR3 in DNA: TGCGCCAGCAGCTTGGAGGGACAGGGAAACGAGCAGTACTTC. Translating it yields CASSLEGQGNEQYF.

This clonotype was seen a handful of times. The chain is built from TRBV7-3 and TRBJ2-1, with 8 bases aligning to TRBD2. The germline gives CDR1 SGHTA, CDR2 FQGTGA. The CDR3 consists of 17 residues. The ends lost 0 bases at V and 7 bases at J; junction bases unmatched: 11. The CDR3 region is CASSLTFPGGPGNEQFF. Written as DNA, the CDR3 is TGTGCCAGCAGCTTAACGTTCCCGGGGGGGCCGGGGAATGAGCAGTTCTTC.

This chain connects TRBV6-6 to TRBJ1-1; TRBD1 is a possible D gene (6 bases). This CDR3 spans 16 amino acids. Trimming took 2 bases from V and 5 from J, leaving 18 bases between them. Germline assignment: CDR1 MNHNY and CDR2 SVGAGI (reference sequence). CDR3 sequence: CASSYKFGRGGTEAFF. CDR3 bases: TGTGCCAGCAGTTACAAATTCGGCAGGGGAGGTACTGAAGCTTTCTTT.